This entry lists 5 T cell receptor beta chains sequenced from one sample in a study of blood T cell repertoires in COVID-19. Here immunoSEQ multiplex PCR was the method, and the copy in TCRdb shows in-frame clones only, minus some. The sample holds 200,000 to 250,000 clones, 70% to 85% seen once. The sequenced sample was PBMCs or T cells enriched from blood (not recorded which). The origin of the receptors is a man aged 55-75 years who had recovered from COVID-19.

The CDR3, as DNA: TGCAGCGTTGGTGGGGGCGGCCAGCCCCAGCATTTT. It specifies CSVGGGGQPQHF. V usage is TRBV29-1 and J usage is TRBJ1-5, with D possibly being TRBD1 (6 bases). This CDR3 has 12 residues. V dropped 4 bases and J dropped 7 bases, with 11 bases sitting between them. Germline V gives CDR1 SQVTM, CDR2 ANQGSEA.

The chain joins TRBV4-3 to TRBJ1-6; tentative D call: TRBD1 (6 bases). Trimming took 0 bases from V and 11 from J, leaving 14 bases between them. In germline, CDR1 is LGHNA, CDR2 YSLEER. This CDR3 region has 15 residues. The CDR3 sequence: CASSQDPRSGAPLHF. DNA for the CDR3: TGCGCCAGCAGCCAAGATCCTAGGTCAGGGGCACCCCTCCACTTT.

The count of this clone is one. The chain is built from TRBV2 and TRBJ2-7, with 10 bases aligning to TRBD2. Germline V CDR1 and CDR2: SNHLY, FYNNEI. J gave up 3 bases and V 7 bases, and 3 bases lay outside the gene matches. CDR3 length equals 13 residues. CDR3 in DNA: TGTGCCAGCAAGCGGGGGGGCCTCTACGAGCAGTACTTC. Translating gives CASKRGGLYEQYF.

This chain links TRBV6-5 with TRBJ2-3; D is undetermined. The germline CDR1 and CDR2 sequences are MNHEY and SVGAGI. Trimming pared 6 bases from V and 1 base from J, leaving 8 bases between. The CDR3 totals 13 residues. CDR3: CASSPQGTDTQYF. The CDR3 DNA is TGTGCCAGCAGCCCGCAGGGCACAGATACGCAGTATTTT.

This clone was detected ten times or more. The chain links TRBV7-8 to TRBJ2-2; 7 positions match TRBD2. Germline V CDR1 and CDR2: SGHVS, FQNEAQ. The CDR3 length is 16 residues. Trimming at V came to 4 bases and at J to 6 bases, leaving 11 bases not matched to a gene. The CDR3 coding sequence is TGTGCCAGCAGCTCACCCCTTCTCGGACTAGCCGGGGAGCTGTTTTTT. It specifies CASSSPLLGLAGELFF.